The 13 T cell receptor beta chains below all came from one sample that was sequenced in a study of blood T cells in healthy people across ages. Using a J-beta primer mix together with a sample-barcoded 5' primer, a second PCR was run for roughly 7 to 12 cycles. TCRdb called the 5' RACE reads again in MiXCR, with one record for every CDR3 protein. Here the sample spans 1.4 million to 1.5 million distinct CDR3 sequences, 42% being singletons. Input material: blood. The receptor set was obtained from a woman between 18 and 29 years old in good health.

At least ten counts were recorded for this clonotype. The J gene is TRBJ2-1, the V gene TRBV5-1; D remains ambiguous. V dropped 4 bases and J dropped 6 bases, with 8 bases sitting between them. Germline V gives CDR1 SGHRS, CDR2 YFSETQ. CDR3 length: 12 residues. CDR3 DNA sequence: TGCGCCAGCAGCATGACCCGCAATGAGCAGTTCTTC. Translating gives CASSMTRNEQFF. The entire variable domain, with the rest obtained from reference TRBV5-1 and TRBJ2-1, is as follows: KAGVTQTPRYLIKTRGQQVTLSCSPISGHRSVSWYQQTPGQGLQFLFEYFSETQRNKGNFPGRFSGRQFSNSRSEMNVSTLELGDSALYLCASSMTRNEQFFGPGTRLTVL.

This clonotype was counted between two and nine times. The rearrangement uses TRBV4-1 and TRBJ1-1; tentatively, D is TRBD1 (5 bases). Per germline, CDR1 MGHRA and CDR2 YSYEKL. This CDR3 contains 13 residues. V lost 3 bases and J 7 bases, leaving 12 bases between the germline ends. The CDR3 protein is CASSHPDRSEAFF. CDR3 bases: TGCGCCAGCAGCCACCCAGACAGAAGTGAAGCTTTCTTT.

As for this clonotype: The junction departs from the called germline gene at one end, perhaps through a read error. This chain uses TRBV2 with TRBJ2-3; 9 bases are shared with TRBD1. The germline V gene has CDR1 SNHLY and CDR2 FYNNEI. CDR3 length: 15 amino acids. CDR3 sequence: CASREGDREIDTQYF. The DNA for the CDR3 is TGTGCCAGCAGGGAAGGGGACAGGGAGATAGATACGCAGTATTTT. The full variable domain, in which reference TRBV2 and TRBJ2-3 provide the parts outside the CDR3, is EPEVTQTPSHQVTQMGQEVILRCVPISNHLYFYWYRQILGQKVEFLVSFYNNEISEKSEIFDDQFSVERPDGSNFTLKIRSTKLEDSAMYFCASREGDREIDTQYFGPGTRLTVL.

The chain is built from TRBV7-9 and TRBJ1-4; tentatively, D is TRBD1 (5 bases). CDR1 and CDR2 from the germline V gene are SEHNR and FQNEAQ (reference sequence). The length of the CDR3 is 16 residues. V was pared by 4 bases and J by 4 bases, with 16 bases between. The CDR3 region has the DNA TGTGCCAGCAGCTCCTACGACAGAATTTTTAATGAAAAACTGTTTTTT. It translates to CASSSYDRIFNEKLFF.

The rearrangement joins TRBV20-1 to TRBJ2-1, with TRBD2 matching over 12 bases. The CDR3 loop spans 15 amino acids. CDR1 is DFQATT, CDR2 SNEGSKA, per germline (reference sequence). V lost 5 bases, J lost 7 bases, and 9 bases stayed unmatched. CDR3 residues: CSAGRLAGVGNEQFF. The CDR3 nucleotides are TGCAGTGCTGGGCGACTAGCGGGAGTCGGTAATGAGCAGTTCTTC.

This chain uses TRBV20-1 with TRBJ1-5; D gene unclear. Between the trimmed V and J ends, which lost 0 bases and 1 base, there was a span of 4 bases. The germline CDR1 and CDR2 sequences are DFQATT and SNEGSKA (reference sequence). The CDR3 has 13 residues. The CDR3 protein is CSARDLSNQPQHF. DNA for the CDR3: TGCAGTGCTAGAGATTTGAGCAATCAGCCCCAGCATTTT.

The chain employs TRBV12-3 or TRBV12-4 and TRBJ2-4; the D call may be TRBD1 or TRBD2 (5 bases each). The end of the DNA is better explained by TRBJ2-7, so the J call may be wrong. CDR3 length: 14 residues. The CDR3 protein is CASNLRGRTYEQYF. DNA of the CDR3: TGTGCCAGCAACCTGAGGGGACGGACCTACGAGCAGTACTTC.

This clonotype was counted a few times. The chain links TRBV7-9 to TRBJ2-7, with D unclear. Judging by the DNA end, TRBJ2-5 fits better; the J call may be wrong. The germline V gene encodes CDR1 SEHNR and CDR2 FQNEAQ (reference sequence). The CDR3 spans 15 residues. The DNA of the CDR3 is TGTGCCAGCAGCTTTGCCGTCCGCGACAAAGAGACCCAGTACTTC. Protein sequence: CASSFAVRDKETQYF.

This chain joins TRBV7-2 and TRBJ1-5; D gene ambiguous. The CDR3 extends over 13 amino acids. Germline CDR1 reads SGHTA; CDR2 reads FQGNSA. V was shortened by 7 bases and J by 9 bases, with 16 bases between the two germline ends. CDR3 DNA sequence: TGTGCCAGCAACGCGGGAACTCGGGGGCCCCAGCATTTT. Encoded protein: CASNAGTRGPQHF.

This clonotype was seen a few times. The chain couples TRBV6-5 to TRBJ2-1, with 8 bases lining up with TRBD1. The V and J ends lost 5 bases and 7 bases, in that order; junction bases with no gene match: 13. Germline values: CDR1 MNHEY, CDR2 SVGAGI. The CDR3 has 16 amino acids. The DNA for the CDR3 is TGTGCCAGCAGTCCGAACCCAGGGGGCGTGAGAAATGAGCAGTTCTTC. Translated, it gives CASSPNPGGVRNEQFF.

The rearrangement joins TRBV12-3 or TRBV12-4 to TRBJ2-1; 7 nucleotides agree with TRBD1. CDR3 size: 13 residues. Trimming removed 9 bases from V and 7 bases from J; junction bases left unmatched: 9. DNA for the CDR3: TGTGCCAGGGGGGACAGTAATCGGAATGAGCAGTTCTTC. Amino acid sequence: CARGDSNRNEQFF.

The chain links TRBV29-1 to TRBJ2-5; D gene unclear. The CDR3 is 13 residues long. The germline gives CDR1 SQVTM, CDR2 ANQGSEA. Trimming took 6 bases from V and 3 from J, leaving 14 bases between them. DNA for the CDR3: TGCAGCGTCCCAAGAGGTGGGGAAGAGACCCAGTACTTC. As protein: CSVPRGGEETQYF. The whole variable domain, filled in from reference TRBV29-1 and TRBJ2-5, reads SAVISQKPSRDICQRGTSLTIQCQVDSQVTMMFWYRQQPGQSLTLIATANQGSEATYESGFVIDKFPISRPNLTFSTLTVSNMSPEDSSIYLCSVPRGGEETQYFGPGTRLLVL.

This clonotype has just a few counts. The J gene is TRBJ2-7, the V gene TRBV20-1; TRBD1 matches at 8 bases. CDR3 length equals 16 residues. V lost 6 bases to trimming and J lost 1 base; unmatched junction nucleotides: 14. Looked up from germline, CDR1 is DFQATT and CDR2 is SNEGSKA (reference sequence). The CDR3 loop is CSALAPPGQESYEQYF. CDR3 coding DNA: TGCAGTGCCCTCGCACCCCCGGGACAGGAATCCTACGAGCAGTACTTC.